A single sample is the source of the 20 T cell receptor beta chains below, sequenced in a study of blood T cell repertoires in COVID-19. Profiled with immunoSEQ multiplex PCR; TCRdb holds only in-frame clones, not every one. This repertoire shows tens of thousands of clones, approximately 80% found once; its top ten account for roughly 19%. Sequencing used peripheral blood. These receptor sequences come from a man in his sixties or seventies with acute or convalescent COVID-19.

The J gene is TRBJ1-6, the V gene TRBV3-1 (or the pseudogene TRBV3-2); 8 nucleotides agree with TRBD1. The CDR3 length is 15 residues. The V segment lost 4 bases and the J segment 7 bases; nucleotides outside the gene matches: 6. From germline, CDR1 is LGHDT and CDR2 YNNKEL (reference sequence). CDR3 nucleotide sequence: TGTGCCAGCAGCCCGACAGGGGCTGTGAATTCACCCCTCCACTTT. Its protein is CASSPTGAVNSPLHF.

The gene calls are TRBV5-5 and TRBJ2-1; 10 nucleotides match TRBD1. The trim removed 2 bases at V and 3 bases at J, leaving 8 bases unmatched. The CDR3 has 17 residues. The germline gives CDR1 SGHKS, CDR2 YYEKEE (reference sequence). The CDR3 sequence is CASSLSTGTGVYNEQFF. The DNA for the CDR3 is TGTGCCAGCAGCTTATCTACCGGGACAGGGGTCTACAATGAGCAGTTCTTC.

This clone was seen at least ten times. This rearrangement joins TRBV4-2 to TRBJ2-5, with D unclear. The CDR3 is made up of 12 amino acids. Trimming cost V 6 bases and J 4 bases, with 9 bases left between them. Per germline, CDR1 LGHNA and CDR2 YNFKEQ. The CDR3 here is CASSHAGETQYF. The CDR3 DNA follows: TGTGCCAGCAGTCATGCCGGAGAGACCCAGTACTTC.

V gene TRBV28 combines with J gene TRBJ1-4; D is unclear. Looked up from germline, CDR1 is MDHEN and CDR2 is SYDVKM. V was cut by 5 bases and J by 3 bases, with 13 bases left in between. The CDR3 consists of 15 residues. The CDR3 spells CASSETGRANEKLFF. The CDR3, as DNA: TGTGCCAGCAGTGAGACGGGGAGGGCTAATGAAAAACTGTTTTTT.

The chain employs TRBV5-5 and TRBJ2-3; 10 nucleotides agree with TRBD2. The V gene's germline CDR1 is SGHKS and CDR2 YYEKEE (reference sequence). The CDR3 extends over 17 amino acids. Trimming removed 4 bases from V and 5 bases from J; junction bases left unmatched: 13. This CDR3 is CASSPPRGLAGVDTQYF. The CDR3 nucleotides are TGTGCCAGCAGCCCCCCCCGTGGGCTAGCGGGGGTAGATACGCAGTATTTT.

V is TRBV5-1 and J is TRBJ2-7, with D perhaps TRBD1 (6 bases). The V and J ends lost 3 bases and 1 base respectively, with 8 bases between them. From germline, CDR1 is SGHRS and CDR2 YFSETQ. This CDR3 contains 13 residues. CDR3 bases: TGCGCCAGCAGCTCACAGGGTTCCTACGAGCAGTACTTC. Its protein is CASSSQGSYEQYF.

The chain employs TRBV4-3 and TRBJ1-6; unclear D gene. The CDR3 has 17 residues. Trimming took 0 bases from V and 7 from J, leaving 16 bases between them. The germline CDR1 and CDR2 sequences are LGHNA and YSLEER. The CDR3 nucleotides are TGCGCCAGCAGCCAAGATCGGGCGGGGTCTCGGAATTCACCCCTCCACTTT. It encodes CASSQDRAGSRNSPLHF.

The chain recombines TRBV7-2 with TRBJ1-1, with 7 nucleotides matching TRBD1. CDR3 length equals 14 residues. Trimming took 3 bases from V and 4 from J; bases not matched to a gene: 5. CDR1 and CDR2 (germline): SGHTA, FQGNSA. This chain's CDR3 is CASSFSGGGTEAFF. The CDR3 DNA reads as TGTGCCAGCAGCTTCTCAGGGGGTGGCACTGAAGCTTTCTTT.

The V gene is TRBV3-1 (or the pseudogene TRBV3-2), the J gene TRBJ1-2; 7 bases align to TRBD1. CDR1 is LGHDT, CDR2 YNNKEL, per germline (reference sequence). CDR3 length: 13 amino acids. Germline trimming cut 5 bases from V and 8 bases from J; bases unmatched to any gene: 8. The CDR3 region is CASSTQQGIGYTF. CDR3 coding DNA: TGTGCCAGCAGCACTCAACAGGGGATCGGCTACACCTTC.

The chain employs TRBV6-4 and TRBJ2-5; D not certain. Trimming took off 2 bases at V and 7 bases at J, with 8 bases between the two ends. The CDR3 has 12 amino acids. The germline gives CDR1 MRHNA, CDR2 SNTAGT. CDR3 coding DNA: TGTGCCAGCAGTGACGCCGGCGGGACCCAGTACTTC. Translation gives CASSDAGGTQYF.

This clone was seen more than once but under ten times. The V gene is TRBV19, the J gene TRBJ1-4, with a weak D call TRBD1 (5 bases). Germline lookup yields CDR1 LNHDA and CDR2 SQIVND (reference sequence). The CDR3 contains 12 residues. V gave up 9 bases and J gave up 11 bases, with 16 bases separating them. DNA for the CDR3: TGTGCCAGCCAGGGCGCCAGCTGGAAACTGTTTTTT. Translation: CASQGASWKLFF. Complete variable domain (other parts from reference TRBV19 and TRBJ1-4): DGGITQSPKYLFRKEGQNVTLSCEQNLNHDAMYWYRQDPGQGLRLIYYSQIVNDFQKGDIAEGYSVSREKKESFPLTVTSAQKNPTAFYLCASQGASWKLFFGSGTQLSVL.

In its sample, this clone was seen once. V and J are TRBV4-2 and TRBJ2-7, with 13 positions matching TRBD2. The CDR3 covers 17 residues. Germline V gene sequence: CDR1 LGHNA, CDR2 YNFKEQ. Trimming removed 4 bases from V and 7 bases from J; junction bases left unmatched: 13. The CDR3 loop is CASSLRGLAGKEGEQYF. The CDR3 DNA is TGTGCCAGCAGCCTACGGGGACTAGCGGGGAAGGAAGGGGAGCAGTACTTC.

CDR3 DNA: TGTGCCAGCAGCTTAAGGGGACAGGGGAACCAAGAGACCCAGTACTTC. Translated, it gives CASSLRGQGNQETQYF. The chain recombines TRBV7-3 with TRBJ2-5; 10 nucleotides align to TRBD1. CDR3 size: 16 residues. The V and J ends lost 1 base and 0 bases, in that order; junction bases with no gene match: 2. Germline-derived CDR1 and CDR2 are SGHTA and FQGTGA.

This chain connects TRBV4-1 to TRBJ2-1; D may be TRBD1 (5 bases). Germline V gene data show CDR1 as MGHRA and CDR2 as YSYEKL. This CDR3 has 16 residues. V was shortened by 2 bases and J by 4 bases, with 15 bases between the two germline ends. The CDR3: CASSQPIQDRYNEQFF. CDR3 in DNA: TGCGCCAGCAGCCAACCGATACAGGATAGATACAATGAGCAGTTCTTC.

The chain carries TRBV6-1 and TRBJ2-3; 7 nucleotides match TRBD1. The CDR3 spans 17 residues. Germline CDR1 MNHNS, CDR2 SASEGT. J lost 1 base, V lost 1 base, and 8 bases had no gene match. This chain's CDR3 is CASSEGDRVWGTDTQYF. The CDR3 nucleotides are TGTGCCAGCAGTGAAGGAGACAGGGTATGGGGCACAGATACGCAGTATTTT.

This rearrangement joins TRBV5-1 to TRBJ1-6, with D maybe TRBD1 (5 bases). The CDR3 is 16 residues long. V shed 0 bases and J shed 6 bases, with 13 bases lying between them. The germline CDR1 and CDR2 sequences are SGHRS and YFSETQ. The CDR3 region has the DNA TGCGCCAGCAGCTTGGACCCTCGGGGGGGTAATTCACCCCTCCACTTT. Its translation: CASSLDPRGGNSPLHF.

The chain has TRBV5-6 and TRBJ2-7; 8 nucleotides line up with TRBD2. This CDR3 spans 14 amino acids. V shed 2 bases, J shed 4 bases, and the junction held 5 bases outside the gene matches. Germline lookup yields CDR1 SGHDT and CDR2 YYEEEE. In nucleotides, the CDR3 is TGTGCCAGCAGCTTTGCGGGGGGCAGGTACGAGCAGTACTTC. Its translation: CASSFAGGRYEQYF.

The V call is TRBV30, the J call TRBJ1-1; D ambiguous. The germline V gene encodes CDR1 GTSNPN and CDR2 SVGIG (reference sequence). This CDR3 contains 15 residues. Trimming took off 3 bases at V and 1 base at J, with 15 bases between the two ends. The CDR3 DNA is TGTGCCTGGAGGAGTGAGGGTATTCCGAACACTGAAGCTTTCTTT. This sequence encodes CAWRSEGIPNTEAFF.

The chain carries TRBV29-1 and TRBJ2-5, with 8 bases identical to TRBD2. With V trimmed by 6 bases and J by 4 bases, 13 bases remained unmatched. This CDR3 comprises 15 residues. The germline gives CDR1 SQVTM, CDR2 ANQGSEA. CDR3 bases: TGCAGCGTCGCCGGGGGGGAGTCAGCAGGAGAGACCCAGTACTTC. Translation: CSVAGGESAGETQYF.

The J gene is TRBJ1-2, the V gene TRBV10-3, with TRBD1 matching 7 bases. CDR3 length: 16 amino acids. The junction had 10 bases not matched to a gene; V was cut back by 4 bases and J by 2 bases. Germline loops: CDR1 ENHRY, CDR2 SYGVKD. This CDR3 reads CAISAGTEKRNYGYTF. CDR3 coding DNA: TGTGCCATCAGTGCCGGGACAGAAAAGAGGAACTATGGCTACACCTTC.